The sequence of this TCR beta chain was determined in a study of radiotherapy plus CTLA-4 blockade in lung cancer. For the study at large: The study recorded objective responses in about 20% of patients and disease control in under 35%. Study-level results: Together with interferon-beta, which increased in serum after radiation, early dynamic changes in blood T cell clones were reportedly the best predictors of response. After radiotherapy and ipilimumab, tumor-derived clones expanded in peripheral blood.

A note on this clone: Its antigen is not identified. This CDR3 is also generated by other DNA sequences in the sample.

Treatment of patients with chemo-refractory metastatic non-small-cell lung cancer consisted of focal radiation plus CTLA-4 blockade with ipilimumab. The method was immunoSEQ multiplex PCR; TCRdb's version includes in-frame clones alone and lacks a portion of them. The data show about 80,000 clones, approximately 80% seen once. The germline CDR1 and CDR2 sequences are MNHNS and SASEGT. The CDR3 covers 15 residues. V gave up 5 bases and J gave up 4 bases, with 17 bases separating them. The gene calls are TRBV6-1 and TRBJ1-1, with a tentative D call TRBD1 (6 bases). The sequence derives from a human donor with non-small cell lung cancer who had stable disease on radiotherapy plus ipilimumab. The material sequenced was peripheral blood, taken from a patient treated with radiotherapy plus ipilimumab. DNA for the CDR3: TGTGCCAGCAGTCACCCGGGGGGCGGGGTCACTGAAGCTTTCTTT. Protein sequence: CASSHPGGGVTEAFF.